The 4 T cell receptor beta chains below were found in one sample sequenced in a study of identical twins. TCRdb ran MiXCR on the 5' RACE reads and lists one entry per CDR3 protein. The sample includes 650,000 to 750,000 distinct CDR3 sequences, about 20% of them seen just once. The data also belong to a second study, concerning T cells expressing NK-cell markers.

Sequencing used PBMCs. These receptors all stem from a woman younger than 30 in good health.

This clonotype has a handful of counts. This rearrangement joins TRBV5-1 to TRBJ2-5; 10 nucleotides match TRBD2. The CDR3 covers 15 residues. The germline V gene encodes CDR1 SGHRS and CDR2 YFSETQ. V was clipped by 4 bases and J by 4 bases; unmatched bases: 7. The CDR3 reads CASSPGLATPETQYF. The CDR3 nucleotides read TGCGCCAGCAGCCCGGGACTAGCGACACCAGAGACCCAGTACTTC. Full variable domain (outside the CDR3, taken from reference TRBV5-1 and TRBJ2-5): KAGVTQTPRYLIKTRGQQVTLSCSPISGHRSVSWYQQTPGQGLQFLFEYFSETQRNKGNFPGRFSGRQFSNSRSEMNVSTLELGDSALYLCASSPGLATPETQYFGPGTRLLVL.

This clonotype has a count of ten or more. V and J are TRBV12-3 or TRBV12-4 and TRBJ2-3; D is possibly TRBD1 (6 bases). This CDR3 comprises 17 residues. The germline V and J ends were trimmed by 2 bases and 0 bases, with 15 bases remaining between them. The CDR3 sequence: CASSLRDRPLSTDTQYF. CDR3 sequence (DNA): TGTGCCAGCAGTTTACGCGACAGGCCCCTGAGCACAGATACGCAGTATTTT.

This clonotype has ten or more counts. This rearrangement joins TRBV3-1 to TRBJ2-1, with 8 bases matching TRBD2. Germline lookup yields CDR1 LGHDT and CDR2 YNNKEL (reference sequence). The CDR3 has 14 residues. V gave up 7 bases and J gave up 4 bases; unmatched junction bases: 6. The CDR3 region is CASKLSGGYNEQFF. The CDR3 DNA reads TGTGCCAGCAAGTTGAGCGGGGGTTACAATGAGCAGTTCTTC.

The chain is built from TRBV4-1 and TRBJ2-7; D is unclear. Germline-derived CDR1 and CDR2 are MGHRA and YSYEKL. Trimming cost V 1 base and J 3 bases, with 13 bases left between them. The CDR3 runs 15 residues. CDR3: CASSQAVQGLYEQYF. Written as DNA, the CDR3 is TGCGCCAGCAGCCAAGCGGTTCAAGGTCTCTACGAGCAGTACTTC.